These 16 T cell receptor beta chains share one sample of origin, sequenced in a study of identical twins. TCRdb re-analysed the 5' RACE reads in MiXCR, keeping a single row per CDR3 protein. The table includes roughly 470,000 distinct CDR3 sequences, more than 13% detected once. These data were likewise used in another study, on yellow fever vaccine responses in identical twins.

Sequencing was done on a sample of CD4+ T cells sorted from blood. Receptor source: a woman between 18 and 30 years old in good health.

The chain links TRBV24-1 to TRBJ2-7, with 11 bases fitting TRBD2. V was clipped by 2 bases and J by 3 bases; unmatched bases: 2. The CDR3 extends over 15 amino acids. Germline V gene data show CDR1 as KGHDR and CDR2 as SFDVKD. The CDR3 sequence is CATSDSSGGIYEQYF. For the CDR3, the DNA is TGTGCCACCAGTGATTCTAGCGGGGGGATCTACGAGCAGTACTTC.

This clonotype was counted ten times or more. The chain is built from TRBV3-1 and TRBJ2-5; a possible D gene is TRBD2 (5 bases). This CDR3 is built from 14 residues. V lost 1 base, J lost 5 bases, and 11 bases lay in between. CDR1 and CDR2 from the germline V gene are LGHDT and YNNKEL (reference sequence). The CDR3 protein is CASSQGTGKETQYF. DNA of the CDR3: TGTGCCAGCAGCCAAGGGACTGGCAAGGAGACCCAGTACTTC.

This chain links TRBV28 with TRBJ2-7, with TRBD1 matching 9 bases. The CDR3 runs 16 residues. V was clipped by 10 bases and J by 1 base; unmatched bases: 14. The germline V gene encodes CDR1 MDHEN and CDR2 SYDVKM. CDR3 bases: TGTGCCACCCAGACAGGGGGAGGTGGAAGTTCCTACGAGCAGTACTTC. It yields the protein CATQTGGGGSSYEQYF.

The rearrangement uses TRBV4-3 and TRBJ2-1; perhaps D is TRBD1 or TRBD2 (6 bases each). V lost 4 bases and J lost 4, with 14 bases in between. Germline CDR1 reads LGHNA; CDR2 reads YSLEER. The CDR3 covers 15 residues. The CDR3 coding sequence is TGCGCCAGCAGCCGTAAGGGGGGAACTTACAATGAGCAGTTCTTC. Translated: CASSRKGGTYNEQFF.

V gene TRBV6-6 combines with J gene TRBJ1-6; D unresolved. The germline V gene has CDR1 MNHNY and CDR2 SVGAGI (reference sequence). The V end was cut by 4 bases, the J end by 9 bases, with 13 bases between. This CDR3 region has 14 residues. The CDR3 bases are TGTGCCAGCAGTTCGGGTACAGTGGGTTCACCCCTCCACTTT. It is translated as CASSSGTVGSPLHF.

The V gene is TRBV2, the J gene TRBJ2-5; tentatively, D is TRBD1 (6 bases). This CDR3 has 15 amino acids. V was cut by 4 bases and J by 8 bases, with 20 bases left in between. Looked up from germline, CDR1 is SNHLY and CDR2 is FYNNEI. Here the CDR3 reads CASSGWDTAARTQYF. The CDR3 DNA reads TGTGCCAGCAGTGGTTGGGACACCGCTGCCAGAACCCAGTACTTC.

This chain joins TRBV29-1 and TRBJ2-3, with a tentative D call TRBD1 (5 bases). CDR3 length equals 14 residues. V lost 5 bases and J 4 bases, leaving 16 bases between the germline ends. CDR1 is SQVTM and CDR2 is ANQGSEA in the germline V gene. This CDR3 is CSVLRVGAADTQYF. The CDR3 DNA sequence: TGCAGCGTTCTCAGGGTTGGGGCCGCAGATACGCAGTATTTT.

The J gene is TRBJ2-7, the V gene TRBV5-1; 9 bases are a match to TRBD1. CDR1 and CDR2 from the germline V gene are SGHRS and YFSETQ. The CDR3 is 16 amino acids. Trimming removed 0 bases from V and 5 bases from J; junction bases left unmatched: 9. This CDR3 is CASSLASGQGTHEQYF. The CDR3 DNA follows: TGCGCCAGCAGCTTGGCCTCCGGACAGGGGACCCACGAGCAGTACTTC.

This clonotype was seen a few times. The chain has TRBV11-2 and TRBJ2-3; 12 bases map to TRBD2. The J segment lost 6 bases and the V segment lost 1 base, leaving 8 bases of the junction unmatched. This CDR3 has 17 residues. The germline CDR1 and CDR2 sequences are SGHAT and FQNNGV. The CDR3 region is CASSLVSSGGASDTQYF. In nucleotides, the CDR3 is TGTGCCAGCAGCTTAGTGTCTAGCGGGGGGGCCTCGGATACGCAGTATTTT.

V and J are TRBV7-2 and TRBJ1-2; D unclear. Trimming left V 4 bases short and J 5 bases short, with 11 bases between. The CDR3 consists of 13 residues. Germline V gene sequence: CDR1 SGHTA, CDR2 FQGNSA. The CDR3 reads CASSSEGMYGYTF. CDR3 DNA: TGTGCCAGCAGCTCAGAGGGCATGTATGGCTACACCTTC.

The V gene is TRBV10-3, the J gene TRBJ2-7, with 7 bases lining up with TRBD1. Unmatched junction bases numbered 6, after V lost 4 bases and J lost 0 bases. Germline CDR1 reads ENHRY; CDR2 reads SYGVKD. The CDR3 runs to 15 residues. The DNA of the CDR3 is TGTGCCATCAGTGGAGGGACAGAGAGCTCCTACGAGCAGTACTTC. As protein: CAISGGTESSYEQYF.

CDR3 in amino acids: CASSQVALGKGADTQYF. The CDR3 coding sequence is TGTGCCAGCAGCCAAGTTGCGTTGGGAAAGGGCGCAGATACGCAGTATTTT. The genes are TRBV3-1 and TRBJ2-3; D not resolved. Deletions cut 1 base from V and 4 bases from J, with 18 bases between. The CDR3 is 17 amino acids. The germline CDR1 and CDR2 sequences are LGHDT and YNNKEL (reference sequence).

V and J are TRBV10-3 and TRBJ2-3; D gene uncertain. V lost 7 bases to trimming and J lost 1 base, with 3 bases between them. The CDR3 is 11 amino acids. CDR1 and CDR2 (germline): ENHRY, SYGVKD. DNA of the CDR3: TGTGCCATCACAGGCACAGATACGCAGTATTTT. As protein: CAITGTDTQYF.

This clonotype has only a few counts. The chain joins TRBV6-2 or TRBV6-3 to TRBJ1-5; no firm D call. CDR1 MNHEY and CDR2 SVGEGT come from the germline V gene. The CDR3 loop spans 14 amino acids. Trimming took 5 bases from V and 7 from J, leaving 15 bases between them. The CDR3 loop is CASSRRHSIQPQHF. In DNA, the CDR3 is TGTGCCAGCAGTCGGAGACATAGTATACAGCCCCAGCATTTT.

The chain has TRBV7-2 and TRBJ2-1; 7 bases match TRBD2. The CDR3 consists of 16 residues. The trim removed 4 bases at V and 7 bases at J, leaving 13 bases unmatched. Per the germline V gene, CDR1 is SGHTA and CDR2 is FQGNSA. In DNA, the CDR3 is TGTGCCAGCAGCTCCCCCCCACTACTAGCGCAGAATGAGCAGTTCTTC. Translating it yields CASSSPPLLAQNEQFF.

J is TRBJ2-3 and V is TRBV19; 13 nucleotides agree with TRBD2. There are 16 residues in the CDR3. The trim removed 8 bases at V and 0 bases at J, leaving 5 bases unmatched. The germline gives CDR1 LNHDA, CDR2 SQIVND (reference sequence). CDR3 DNA: TGTGCCAGTTCGGGACTAGCGGGGATGAGCACAGATACGCAGTATTTT. This encodes CASSGLAGMSTDTQYF.